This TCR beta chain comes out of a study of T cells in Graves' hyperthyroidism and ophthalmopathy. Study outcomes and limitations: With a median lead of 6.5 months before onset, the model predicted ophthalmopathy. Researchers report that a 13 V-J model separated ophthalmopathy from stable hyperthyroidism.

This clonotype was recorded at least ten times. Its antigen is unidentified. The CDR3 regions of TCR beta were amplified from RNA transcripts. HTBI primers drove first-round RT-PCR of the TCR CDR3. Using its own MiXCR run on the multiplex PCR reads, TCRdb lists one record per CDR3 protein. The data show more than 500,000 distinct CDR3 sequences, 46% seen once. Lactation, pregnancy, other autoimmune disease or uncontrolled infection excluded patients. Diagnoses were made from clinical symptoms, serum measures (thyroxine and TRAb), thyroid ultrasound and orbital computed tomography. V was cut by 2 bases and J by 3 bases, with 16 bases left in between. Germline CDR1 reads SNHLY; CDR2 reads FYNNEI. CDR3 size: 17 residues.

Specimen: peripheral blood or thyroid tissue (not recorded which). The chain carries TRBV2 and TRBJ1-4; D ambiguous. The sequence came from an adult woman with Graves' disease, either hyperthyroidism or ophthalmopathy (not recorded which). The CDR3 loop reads CASSERVLRSANEKLFF. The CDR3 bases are TGTGCCAGCAGTGAAAGGGTTCTTAGATCGGCTAATGAAAAACTGTTTTTT.